Following are 10 T cell receptor beta chains from one sample sequenced in a study of blood T cell repertoires in COVID-19 (TCRdb year 2020). Receptors were amplified or captured by the immunoSEQ multiplex PCR assay. Held by TCRdb, this immuneACCESS table contains in-frame sequences only and omits some clones. Under half of the omission traces to an unresolved V gene where checked; the cause of the rest is unknown. The sample data list 130,000 or so clones, and under 90% of these were observed just once. The ten largest account for 4% to 5.5% of the sample. Sequences were obtained from peripheral blood. Receptor source: a woman aged 70-85 years with acute or convalescent COVID-19.

This clone was counted a single time. The chain employs TRBV29-1 and TRBJ2-4; no firm D call. This CDR3 is 12 amino acids long. The V end lost 5 bases, the J end lost 6 bases, and 11 bases lay between the germline ends. CDR1 is SQVTM and CDR2 is ANQGSEA in the germline V gene. The CDR3 DNA reads TGCAGCGTTCTTCAGAAAATAAACATTCAGTACTTC. As protein: CSVLQKINIQYF.

The chain links TRBV2 to TRBJ1-2; tentatively, D is TRBD1 (6 bases). CDR3 length: 15 amino acids. Trimming pared 1 base from V and 1 base from J, leaving 10 bases between. The germline CDR1 and CDR2 sequences are SNHLY and FYNNEI. This CDR3 is CASSEGPRGNYGYTF. In DNA, the CDR3 is TGTGCCAGCAGTGAAGGTCCCAGGGGTAACTATGGCTACACCTTC. The full variable domain, rest sourced from reference TRBV2 and TRBJ1-2, is EPEVTQTPSHQVTQMGQEVILRCVPISNHLYFYWYRQILGQKVEFLVSFYNNEISEKSEIFDDQFSVERPDGSNFTLKIRSTKLEDSAMYFCASSEGPRGNYGYTFGSGTRLTVV.

The rearrangement uses TRBV18 and TRBJ1-1, with 7 bases lining up with TRBD1. Losses at the gene ends were 5 bases for V and 1 base for J; bases not matched to a gene: 1. CDR1 KGHSH and CDR2 LQKENI come from the germline V gene. This CDR3 is 13 amino acids long. CDR3 nucleotides: TGTGCCAGCTCAGCAGGGGGGAACACTGAAGCTTTCTTT. This codes for CASSAGGNTEAFF.

The count of this clone is one. The CDR3 loop reads CAWRDLTGVTEAFF. CDR3 bases: TGTGCCTGGAGGGATCTTACGGGGGTAACTGAAGCTTTCTTT. The chain is built from TRBV30 and TRBJ1-1; D perhaps matches TRBD1 (5 bases). Trimming removed 3 bases from V and 5 bases from J, with 16 bases in between. Germline assignment: CDR1 GTSNPN and CDR2 SVGIG (reference sequence). The CDR3 loop spans 14 amino acids. Drawing the rest from reference TRBV30 and TRBJ1-1, the complete variable domain is SQTIHQWPATLVQPVGSPLSLECTVEGTSNPNLYWYRQAAGRGLQLLFYSVGIGQISSEVPQNLSASRPQDRQFILSSKKLLLSDSGFYLCAWRDLTGVTEAFFGQGTRLTVV.

The rearrangement links TRBV5-4 to TRBJ1-4; TRBD1 matches at 9 bases. The V gene end was trimmed by 2 bases and the J gene end by 8 bases; junction bases not matched to a gene: 10. CDR1 and CDR2 from the germline V gene are SGHNT and YYREEE (reference sequence). The CDR3 runs to 16 residues. CDR3 in amino acids: CASSFTGGAGGEKLFF. DNA of the CDR3: TGTGCCAGCAGCTTTACAGGGGGCGCCGGGGGAGAAAAACTGTTTTTT.

The rearrangement joins TRBV11-2 to TRBJ2-1; D is possibly TRBD1 (6 bases). This CDR3 contains 15 residues. V was clipped by 3 bases and J by 5 bases, with 14 bases between them. Germline CDR1 and CDR2: SGHAT and FQNNGV. In DNA, the CDR3 is TGTGCCAGCAGCTTCGCTCGGGACATTGACAATGAGCAGTTCTTC. Its protein product is CASSFARDIDNEQFF. Complete variable domain (other parts from reference TRBV11-2 and TRBJ2-1): EAGVAQSPRYKIIEKRQSVAFWCNPISGHATLYWYQQILGQGPKLLIQFQNNGVVDDSQLPKDRFSAERLKGVDSTLKIQPAKLEDSAVYLCASSFARDIDNEQFFGPGTRLTVL.

The V call is TRBV27, the J call TRBJ1-2, with 9 bases identical to TRBD1. The V gene end was trimmed by 3 bases and the J gene end by 8 bases; junction bases not matched to a gene: 13. The germline V gene encodes CDR1 MNHEY and CDR2 SMNVEV (reference sequence). The length of the CDR3 is 16 residues. The CDR3 reads CASSFHSGQGREGYTF. CDR3 nucleotide sequence: TGTGCCAGCAGTTTTCATTCGGGACAGGGAAGAGAAGGCTACACCTTC.

The chain joins TRBV11-2 to TRBJ1-5; the D gene is possibly TRBD1 (5 bases). CDR1 and CDR2 from the germline V gene are SGHAT and FQNNGV. The CDR3 covers 15 residues. V was pared by 2 bases and J by 1 base, with 9 bases between. CDR3 DNA: TGTGCCAGCAGCTTAACAGGAATGAGCAATCAGCCCCAGCATTTT. Translation: CASSLTGMSNQPQHF.

The rearrangement uses TRBV2 and TRBJ1-5; TRBD1 agrees at 8 bases. CDR1 is SNHLY and CDR2 is FYNNEI in the germline V gene. The CDR3 runs 15 residues. The trim removed 1 base at V and 9 bases at J, leaving 8 bases unmatched. The CDR3 sequence: CASSEGDRGLGPQHF. CDR3 nucleotides: TGTGCCAGCAGTGAAGGAGACAGGGGCCTGGGGCCCCAGCATTTT.

This chain connects TRBV5-8 to TRBJ2-3; TRBD2 is a possible D gene (6 bases). The ends were cut back, 0 bases at V and 3 bases at J, with 11 bases in the middle. CDR1 SGHTS and CDR2 YDEGEE come from the germline V gene. The CDR3 sequence is 15 residues long. For the CDR3, the DNA is TGTGCCAGCAGCTTGGCCCTGGCGGGGACAGATACGCAGTATTTT. Its translation is CASSLALAGTDTQYF.